The next 9 T cell receptor beta chains were all read from a single sample in a study of blood T cell repertoires in COVID-19. Sequencing used immunoSEQ multiplex PCR; TCRdb keeps in-frame clones, though not all of them. This sample has 110,000 to 150,000 clones; over 80% occur once, and the top ten carry roughly 1.4%. Sequences were obtained from peripheral blood. These TCRs come from a human donor in a cohort sampled during active COVID-19.

This clone was counted once. The rearrangement uses TRBV15 and TRBJ2-1; 13 nucleotides line up with TRBD2. This CDR3 comprises 18 residues. Germline loops: CDR1 LNHNV, CDR2 YYDKDF (reference sequence). V shed 0 bases, J shed 4 bases, and the junction held 6 bases outside the gene matches. DNA for the CDR3: TGTGCCACCAGCAGAGATACTAGCGGGAGGGTAACTTACAATGAGCAGTTCTTC. It codes for CATSRDTSGRVTYNEQFF.

J is TRBJ1-4 and V is TRBV11-2, with unresolved D. CDR1 and CDR2 from the germline V gene are SGHAT and FQNNGV. The ends were cut back, 6 bases at V and 2 bases at J, with 19 bases in the middle. The CDR3 totals 17 residues. CDR3 bases: TGTGCCAGCAGTTACCTAAACCCTTCGTGGACTAATGAAAAACTGTTTTTT. Protein product: CASSYLNPSWTNEKLFF.

The V call is TRBV19, the J call TRBJ1-5; no reliable D call. Trimming pared 1 base from V and 1 base from J, leaving 8 bases between. CDR3 size: 15 residues. From germline, CDR1 is LNHDA and CDR2 SQIVND (reference sequence). The CDR3, as DNA: TGTGCCAGTAGTATAGGGAGAGGGAGCAATCAGCCCCAGCATTTT. This sequence encodes CASSIGRGSNQPQHF.

The chain couples TRBV29-1 to TRBJ1-4; maybe TRBD1 (6 bases). Trimming removed 7 bases at V and 5 bases at J, with 20 bases between. The V gene's germline CDR1 is SQVTM and CDR2 ANQGSEA. The CDR3 runs to 15 residues. In nucleotides, the CDR3 is TGCAGCGCCTGGGGTAGCGAGGGACACAATGAAAAACTGTTTTTT. This codes for CSAWGSEGHNEKLFF.

This clone was seen a handful of times. J is TRBJ1-4 and V is TRBV27; tentatively, D is TRBD1 (6 bases). V lost 6 bases, J lost 8 bases, and 22 bases lay in between. Germline V gene sequence: CDR1 MNHEY, CDR2 SMNVEV (reference sequence). CDR3 length equals 16 residues. In DNA form, the CDR3 reads TGTGCCAGCAGATCTATCGGGACACTGAGCTACGAAAAACTGTTTTTT. Amino acid sequence: CASRSIGTLSYEKLFF.

The rearrangement uses TRBV5-1 and TRBJ2-7; D gene unclear. The CDR3 loop spans 15 amino acids. With 0 bases removed from V and 2 bases from J, the gap between germline ends came to 12 bases. Germline V gene sequence: CDR1 SGHRS, CDR2 YFSETQ. DNA of the CDR3: TGCGCCAGCAGCTTGGGTGGAGAGTTTACCTACGAGCAGTACTTC. Protein sequence: CASSLGGEFTYEQYF.

This rearrangement joins TRBV5-1 to TRBJ2-6, with 9 positions matching TRBD1. J was trimmed by 2 bases and V by 5 bases; bases with no gene match: 14. The CDR3 is made up of 19 amino acids. Germline assignment: CDR1 SGHRS and CDR2 YFSETQ. The CDR3 bases are TGCGCCAGCAGGGGAGCCCGGACAGGGGTAAACCCTGGGGCCAACGTCCTGACTTTC. It encodes CASRGARTGVNPGANVLTF.

The V call is TRBV9, the J call TRBJ1-5; D remains unclear. Germline V gene lookup returns CDR1 SGDLS and CDR2 YYNGEE. V gave up 2 bases and J gave up 6 bases, with 9 bases separating them. The CDR3 runs to 13 residues. CDR3 loop: CASSVDSGQPQHF. CDR3 DNA sequence: TGTGCCAGCAGCGTTGATAGTGGTCAGCCCCAGCATTTT.

The rearrangement links TRBV4-3 to TRBJ2-3, with D possibly being TRBD2 (5 bases). Germline lookup yields CDR1 LGHNA and CDR2 YSLEER. The CDR3 sequence is 16 residues long. The V end lost 4 bases, the J end lost 3 bases, and 17 bases lay between the germline ends. The CDR3: CASSLGRGWKTDTQYF. The CDR3 DNA follows: TGCGCCAGCAGCCTAGGGAGAGGGTGGAAAACAGATACGCAGTATTTT.